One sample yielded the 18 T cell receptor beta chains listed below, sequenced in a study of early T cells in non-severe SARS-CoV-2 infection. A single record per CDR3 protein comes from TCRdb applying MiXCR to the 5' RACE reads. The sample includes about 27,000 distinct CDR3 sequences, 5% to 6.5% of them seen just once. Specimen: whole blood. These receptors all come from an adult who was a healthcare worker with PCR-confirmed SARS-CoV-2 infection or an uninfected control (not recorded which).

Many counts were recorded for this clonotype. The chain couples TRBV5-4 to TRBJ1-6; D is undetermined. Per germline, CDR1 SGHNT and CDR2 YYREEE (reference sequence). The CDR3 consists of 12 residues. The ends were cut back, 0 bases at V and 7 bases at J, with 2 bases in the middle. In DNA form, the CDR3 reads TGTGCCAGCAGCTTGGACAATTCACCCCTCCACTTT. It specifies CASSLDNSPLHF.

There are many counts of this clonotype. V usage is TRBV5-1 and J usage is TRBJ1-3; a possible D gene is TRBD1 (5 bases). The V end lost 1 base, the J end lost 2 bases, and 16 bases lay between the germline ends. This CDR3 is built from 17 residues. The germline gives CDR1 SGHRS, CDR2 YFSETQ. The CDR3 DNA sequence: TGCGCCAGCAGCTTGATGGTCGGGCAGGGCGCTGGAAACACCATATATTTT. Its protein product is CASSLMVGQGAGNTIYF.

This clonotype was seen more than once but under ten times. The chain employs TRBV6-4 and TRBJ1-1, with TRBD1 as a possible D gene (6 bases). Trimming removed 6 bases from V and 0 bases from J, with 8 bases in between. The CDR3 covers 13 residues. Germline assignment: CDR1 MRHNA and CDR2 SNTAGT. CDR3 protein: CASRRTVNTEAFF. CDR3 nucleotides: TGTGCCAGCAGAAGGACAGTGAACACTGAAGCTTTCTTT.

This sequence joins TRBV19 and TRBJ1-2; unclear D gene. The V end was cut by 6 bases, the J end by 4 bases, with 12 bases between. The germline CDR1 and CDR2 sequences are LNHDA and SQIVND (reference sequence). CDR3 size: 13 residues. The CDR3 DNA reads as TGTGCCAGTAGCCCCACATCCTCCTATGGCTACACCTTC. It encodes CASSPTSSYGYTF. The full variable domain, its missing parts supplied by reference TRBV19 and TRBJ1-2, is DGGITQSPKYLFRKEGQNVTLSCEQNLNHDAMYWYRQDPGQGLRLIYYSQIVNDFQKGDIAEGYSVSREKKESFPLTVTSAQKNPTAFYLCASSPTSSYGYTFGSGTRLTVV.

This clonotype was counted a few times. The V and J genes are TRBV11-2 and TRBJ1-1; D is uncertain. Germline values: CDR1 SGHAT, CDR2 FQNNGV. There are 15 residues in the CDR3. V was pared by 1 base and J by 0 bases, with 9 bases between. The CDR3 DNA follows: TGTGCCAGCAGCTTAGGACCGGAAATGAACACTGAAGCTTTCTTT. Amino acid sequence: CASSLGPEMNTEAFF. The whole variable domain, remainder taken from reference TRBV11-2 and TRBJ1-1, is EAGVAQSPRYKIIEKRQSVAFWCNPISGHATLYWYQQILGQGPKLLIQFQNNGVVDDSQLPKDRFSAERLKGVDSTLKIQPAKLEDSAVYLCASSLGPEMNTEAFFGQGTRLTVV.

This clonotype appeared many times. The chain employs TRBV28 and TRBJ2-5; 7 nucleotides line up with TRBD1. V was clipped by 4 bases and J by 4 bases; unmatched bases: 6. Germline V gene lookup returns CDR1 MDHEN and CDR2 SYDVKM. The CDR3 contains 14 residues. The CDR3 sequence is CASSYRDRGETQYF. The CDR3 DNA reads TGTGCCAGCAGTTACCGGGACAGAGGAGAGACCCAGTACTTC.

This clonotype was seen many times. CDR3 region: CASSNPGTSINIQYF. The CDR3, as DNA: TGCGCCAGCAGCAATCCCGGGACTAGCATAAACATTCAGTACTTC. The chain joins TRBV5-1 to TRBJ2-4; TRBD2 agrees at 9 bases. The V gene end was trimmed by 4 bases and the J gene end by 6 bases; junction bases not matched to a gene: 8. The CDR3 consists of 15 residues. Germline V gene sequence: CDR1 SGHRS, CDR2 YFSETQ. Based on the CDR3 plus reference TRBV5-1 and TRBJ2-4, the full variable domain is KAGVTQTPRYLIKTRGQQVTLSCSPISGHRSVSWYQQTPGQGLQFLFEYFSETQRNKGNFPGRFSGRQFSNSRSEMNVSTLELGDSALYLCASSNPGTSINIQYFGAGTRLSVL.

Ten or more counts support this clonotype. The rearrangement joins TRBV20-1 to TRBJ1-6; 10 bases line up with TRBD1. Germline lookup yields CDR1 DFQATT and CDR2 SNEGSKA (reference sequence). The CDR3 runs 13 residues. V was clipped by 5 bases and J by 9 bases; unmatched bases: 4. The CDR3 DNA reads TGCAGTGCTTACCGGGACAGGGGTTCACCCCTCCACTTT. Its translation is CSAYRDRGSPLHF.

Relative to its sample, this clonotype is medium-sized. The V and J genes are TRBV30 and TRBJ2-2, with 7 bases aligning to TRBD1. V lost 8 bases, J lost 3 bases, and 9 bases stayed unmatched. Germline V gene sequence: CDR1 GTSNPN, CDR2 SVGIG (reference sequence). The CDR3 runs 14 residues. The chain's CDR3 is CAGDRDEYTGELFF. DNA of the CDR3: TGTGCCGGCGACAGGGATGAGTACACCGGGGAGCTGTTTTTT.

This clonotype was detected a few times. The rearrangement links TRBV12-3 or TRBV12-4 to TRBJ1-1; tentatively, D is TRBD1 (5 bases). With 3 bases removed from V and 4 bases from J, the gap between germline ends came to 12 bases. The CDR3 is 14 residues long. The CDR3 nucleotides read TGTGCCAGCAGTTTCGGGCAGGGTGCCACTGAAGCTTTCTTT. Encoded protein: CASSFGQGATEAFF.

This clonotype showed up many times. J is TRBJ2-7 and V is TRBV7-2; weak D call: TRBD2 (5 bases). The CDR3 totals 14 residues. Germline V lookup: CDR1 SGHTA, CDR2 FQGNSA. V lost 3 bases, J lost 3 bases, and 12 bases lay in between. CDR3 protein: CASSFGPEGYEQYF. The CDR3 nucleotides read TGTGCCAGCAGCTTCGGACCTGAGGGCTACGAGCAGTACTTC.

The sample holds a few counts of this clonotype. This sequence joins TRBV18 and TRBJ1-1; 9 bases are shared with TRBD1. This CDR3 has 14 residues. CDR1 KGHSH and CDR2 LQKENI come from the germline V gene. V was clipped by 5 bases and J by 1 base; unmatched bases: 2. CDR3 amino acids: CASSGDRANTEAFF. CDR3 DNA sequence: TGTGCCAGCTCAGGGGACAGGGCGAACACTGAAGCTTTCTTT.

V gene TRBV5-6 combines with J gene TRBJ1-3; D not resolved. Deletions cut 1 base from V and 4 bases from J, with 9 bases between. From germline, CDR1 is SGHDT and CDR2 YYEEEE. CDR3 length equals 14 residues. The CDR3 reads CASSLSSSGNTIYF. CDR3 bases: TGTGCCAGCAGCTTGTCTTCTTCGGGAAACACCATATATTTT.

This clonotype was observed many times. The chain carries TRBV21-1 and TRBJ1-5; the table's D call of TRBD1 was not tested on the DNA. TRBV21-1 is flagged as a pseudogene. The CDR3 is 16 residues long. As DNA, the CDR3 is TGTGCCAGCAGCAAGGTCCCAGTTGATAGCAATCAGCCCCAGCATTTT. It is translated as CASSKVPVDSNQPQHF.

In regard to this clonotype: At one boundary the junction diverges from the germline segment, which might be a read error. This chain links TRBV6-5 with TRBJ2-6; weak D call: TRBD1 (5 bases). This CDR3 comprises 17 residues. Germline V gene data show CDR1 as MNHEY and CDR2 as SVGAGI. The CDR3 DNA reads TGTGCCAGCAGTTACCGTAGGACGGCCTCTGGGGCCAACGTCCTGATTTTC. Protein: CASSYRRTASGANVLIF.

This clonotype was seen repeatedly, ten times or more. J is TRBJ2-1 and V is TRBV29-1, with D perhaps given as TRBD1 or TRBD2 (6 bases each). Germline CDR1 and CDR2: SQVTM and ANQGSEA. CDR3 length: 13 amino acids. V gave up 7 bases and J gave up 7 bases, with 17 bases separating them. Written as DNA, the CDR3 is TGCAGCGCCGGAACGGGGGCCGGGAATGAGCAGTTCTTC. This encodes CSAGTGAGNEQFF.

The CDR3 reads CASRGQSYQPQHF. The CDR3 DNA reads as TGTGCCAGCAGGGGACAGTCCTATCAGCCCCAGCATTTT. The chain carries TRBV2 and TRBJ1-5; TRBD1 matches at 7 bases. The CDR3 totals 13 residues. The J segment lost 5 bases and the V segment lost 6 bases, leaving 4 bases of the junction unmatched. Germline V gene sequence: CDR1 SNHLY, CDR2 FYNNEI.

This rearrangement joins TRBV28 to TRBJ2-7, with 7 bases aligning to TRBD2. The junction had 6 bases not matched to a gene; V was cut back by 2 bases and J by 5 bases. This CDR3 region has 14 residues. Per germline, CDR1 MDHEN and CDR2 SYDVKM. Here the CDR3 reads CASSLRGGAHEQYF. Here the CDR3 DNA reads TGTGCCAGCAGTTTACGCGGGGGAGCCCACGAGCAGTACTTC.